The entry that follows covers one TCR beta chain sequence. Antigen specificity is unknown. The sample belongs to a study of T cells in Graves' hyperthyroidism and ophthalmopathy. Turning to the study itself: The authors collected peripheral blood at initial diagnosis, before any treatment. Study-wide results and caveats: Ophthalmopathy was separated from stable hyperthyroidism by a 13 V-J model. Among thyroid clonotypes expanded above 0.001, most also appeared in blood.

Germline V CDR1 and CDR2: KGHDR, SFDVKD. V lost 7 bases, J lost 5 bases, and 17 bases lay in between. The CDR3 is 15 amino acids. RNA transcripts served as the template for amplifying TCR beta CDR3 regions. Carried out on the TCR CDR3, a first-round RT-PCR used the HTBI primer set. TCRdb re-called the multiplex PCR reads with MiXCR, one entry per CDR3 protein. This sample has hundreds of thousands of distinct CDR3 sequences; approximately 25% occur once, and the top ten carry around 11%. Uncontrolled infections, other autoimmune diseases, pregnancy or lactation led to exclusion of patients. The chain has TRBV24-1 and TRBJ1-5; D not certain. The sequence was obtained from a woman between 25 and 40 years old with Graves' ophthalmopathy. The specimen was blood. CDR3 amino acids: CATRRALQFYQPQHF. In nucleotides, the CDR3 is TGTGCCACCAGGCGTGCCCTACAGTTTTATCAGCCCCAGCATTTT.